This T cell receptor beta chain emerged from a study of cytomegalovirus exposure and HLA in healthy donors. Study details: Earlier results showed almost 120 million unique TCR beta sequences derived from about 179 million T cells. Falling in the Caucasian-associated ancestry cluster were 81% of some 400 genotyped donors. Findings and caveats of the study: The study designated 150 or so TCR beta chains cytomegalovirus-associated. With DRB1 most and HLA-C fewest, TCR association rates differed between HLA loci in a later analysis.

Notes on this clone: Its antigen is not identified.

This PCR relied on a set of 60 Vbeta primers and 13 Jbeta primers. TCRdb's table, derived via immunoSEQ multiplex PCR, lists solely in-frame clones and lacks some. The sample holds 200,000 to 250,000 clones, around 80% seen once. Sequencing was carried out using PBMCs. The clonotype originates from a woman in her 40s in good health and CMV-seropositive.

CDR3 protein: CASSPSLVAGVESYEQYF. The CDR3 DNA reads TGCGCCAGCAGCCCCTCTCTCGTCGCGGGAGTGGAATCCTACGAGCAGTACTTC. The genes are TRBV5-1 and TRBJ2-7, with 7 bases matching TRBD2. The CDR3 extends over 18 amino acids. Germline CDR1 and CDR2: SGHRS and YFSETQ. The trim removed 4 bases at V and 1 base at J, leaving 17 bases unmatched.